These T cell receptor beta chains were read from a single sample in a study of identical twins. TCRdb reprocessed the 5' RACE reads via MiXCR and lists one record per CDR3 protein. The table records roughly 570,000 distinct CDR3 sequences, more than 9% of them present only once. This same sample was also part of a study on yellow fever vaccine responses in identical twins.

The specimen sequenced was PBMCs. These receptor sequences come from a woman aged 18-29 years in good health. Each CDR3 is given with its conserved first and last residue. The order of the fields is J gene, V gene, clone size, D gene, CDR3 DNA, CDR3 protein. The D gene is left open where the match is weak. For some rows the clone size is stated as once, few or many, or as a class when expanded; others skip it.

TRBJ2-3 | TRBV6-5 | few | TRBD1 | TGTGCCAGCAGTTACATGACAGGGTTTCGCACAGATACGCAGTATTTT | CASSYMTGFRTDTQYF
TRBJ2-7 | TRBV4-2 | many | TRBD2 | TGTGCCAGCAGCCAGACAGGTATACGAGCGGGAGGGAACTACGAGCAGTACTTC | CASSQTGIRAGGNYEQYF
TRBJ1-4 | TRBV18 | NA | NA | TGTGCCAGCTCAGCCTCATCCGTTGCAACTAATGAAAAACTGTTTTTT | CASSASSVATNEKLFF
TRBJ2-7 | TRBV19 | NA | NA | TGTGCCAGTAGAGCCGGGGGACCCCCCTACGAGCAGTACTTC | CASRAGGPPYEQYF
TRBJ2-2 | TRBV6-2/TRBV6-3 | NA | NA | TGTGCCAGCAGTTACTCGAAGAGTAGGGGACAATCCACCGGGGAGCTGTTTTTT | CASSYSKSRGQSTGELFF
TRBJ1-5 | TRBV18 | many | TRBD1 | TGTGCCAGCTCACCGACGACCGGGACAGGGGACAATCAGCCCCAGCATTTT | CASSPTTGTGDNQPQHF
TRBJ1-2 | TRBV4-3 | many | NA | TGCGCCAGCAGCCAAGCTGGAGGGGAACTTTATGGCTACACCTTC | CASSQAGGELYGYTF
TRBJ2-2 | TRBV5-5 | NA | NA | TGTGCCAGCAGCTTGGGGTGGGGTACGAACACCGGGGAGCTGTTTTTT | CASSLGWGTNTGELFF
TRBJ1-2 | TRBV20-1 | NA | NA | TGCAGTGCTAGTAGTCTTGCGGCGCCCGGTGGCTACACCTTC | CSASSLAAPGGYTF
TRBJ2-1 | TRBV24-1 | NA | NA | TGTGCCACACCGTACTGGGGGGCAACCTCCTACAATGAGCAGTTCTTC | CATPYWGATSYNEQFF
TRBJ2-1 | TRBV5-6 | NA | TRBD2 | TGTGCCAGCAGGGACCGAGCGGGGTTGGAGCTAAATGAGCAGTTCTTC | CASRDRAGLELNEQFF
TRBJ1-1 | TRBV10-3 | many | NA | TGTGCCATCAGTGAGAATTTCGAAGGTTCTGAAGCTTTCTTT | CAISENFEGSEAFF
TRBJ2-7 | TRBV28 | many | TRBD2 | TGTGCCAGCAGTTTTAGTAGCGGGAGGGCCCTTAGCGAGCAGTACTTC | CASSFSSGRALSEQYF
TRBJ2-3 | TRBV6-5 | many | NA | TGTGCCAGCAGTTACTCCGGAAGAAGCGGCACAGATACGCAGTATTTT | CASSYSGRSGTDTQYF
TRBJ2-7 | TRBV7-9 | once | TRBD1 | TGTGCCAGCAGCTTAGCTCAGGCAGGGGGCGAGCAGTACTTC | CASSLAQAGGEQYF
TRBJ1-2 | TRBV11-2 | many | TRBD1 | TGTGCCAGCAGGCAATATACAGGGGTTGTCTATGGCTACACCTTC | CASRQYTGVVYGYTF
TRBJ2-3 | TRBV7-6 | few | TRBD2 | TGTGCCAGCAGTCAACGACTAGCGGGGGTTACCTTCACAGATACGCAGTATTTT | CASSQRLAGVTFTDTQYF
TRBJ2-1 | TRBV15 | NA | NA | TGTGCCACCAGCTGGGAGGGAGGGGGTGAGCAGTTCTTC | CATSWEGGGEQFF
TRBJ2-2 | TRBV10-3 | NA | NA | TGTGCCATCAGTGAGTACCCAAACACCGGGGAGCTGTTTTTT | CAISEYPNTGELFF
TRBJ2-1 | TRBV6-1 | NA | TRBD2 | TGTGCCAGCAGGCGGACTAGCGAGAGCTCCTACAATGAGCAGTTCTTC | CASRRTSESSYNEQFF
TRBJ1-1 | TRBV29-1 | NA | NA | TGCAGCGTTGTGGGCAGTTTCATGAACACTGAAGCTTTCTTT | CSVVGSFMNTEAFF
TRBJ2-3 | TRBV12-3/TRBV12-4 | NA | NA | TGTGCCAGCAGTTTTCCGCGCACAGATACGCAGTATTTT | CASSFPRTDTQYF
TRBJ2-1 | TRBV12-3/TRBV12-4 | many | TRBD2 | TGTGCCAGCAGCGAGACTAGCGGGAGGGTTCAGTTCTTC | CASSETSGRVQFF
TRBJ2-7 | TRBV20-1 | NA | NA | TGCAGTGCTAGCCCCCTGACGGTTAGTGGGCAGTACTTC | CSASPLTVSGQYF
TRBJ2-7 | TRBV11-3 | NA | NA | TGTGCCAGCAGCAAGCAACAGGAGCTCGAGCAGTACTTC | CASSKQQELEQYF
TRBJ2-1 | TRBV20-1 | many | TRBD2 | TGCAGTGCTAGAGCAGGGACTAGCGCCTACAATGAGCAGTTCTTC | CSARAGTSAYNEQFF
TRBJ1-1 | TRBV6-1 | few | NA | TGTGCCAGCAGCCTAATCGATGGGGGGGGGAAAGCTTTCTTT | CASSLIDGGGKAFF
TRBJ1-5 | TRBV4-2 | many | NA | TGTGCCAGCAGCCATGGGGGCGAACAGCCCCAGCATTTT | CASSHGGEQPQHF
TRBJ2-4 | TRBV2 | NA | TRBD1 | TGTGCCAGCAAGGGGACAGAGAAAAACATTCAGTACTTC | CASKGTEKNIQYF
TRBJ2-1 | TRBV6-1 | many | NA | TGTGCCAGCAGTCCGGGACAAGAGCGCTATGAGCAGTTCTTC | CASSPGQERYEQFF
TRBJ2-5 | TRBV20-1 | NA | TRBD2 | TGCAGTGCCGCCGCCGACAGACTAGCGGGAGGCGGGGAGACCCAGTACTTC | CSAAADRLAGGGETQYF
TRBJ2-1 | TRBV11-3 | few | TRBD2 | TGTGCCAGCAGCTCGCTCGGCCTAGCGGACAATGAGCAGTTCTTC | CASSSLGLADNEQFF
TRBJ2-2 | TRBV12-5 | few | TRBD2 | TGTGCTAGTGGCTGGGGGGGAAGGGCCGGGGAGCTGTTTTTT | CASGWGGRAGELFF
TRBJ2-5 | TRBV14 | NA | NA | TGTGCCAGCAGCCAGAAAGACTGGTACCAAGAGACCCAGTACTTC | CASSQKDWYQETQYF
TRBJ2-7 | TRBV7-2 | few | NA | TGTGCCAGCAGCTTAGCCCCGGGACCCGCCTACGAGCAGTACTTC | CASSLAPGPAYEQYF
TRBJ1-1 | TRBV5-4 | few | TRBD1 | TGTGCCAGCAGCTGGGGTGGGACAGGGGACGCTTTCTTT | CASSWGGTGDAFF
TRBJ1-5 | TRBV12-3/TRBV12-4 | few | NA | TGTGCCAGCAGTTTGGCTAGGGCCAATCAGCCCCAGCATTTT | CASSLARANQPQHF
TRBJ1-1 | TRBV20-1 | many | TRBD1 | TGCAGTGCTCGGACAGGGGACACTGAAGCTTTCTTT | CSARTGDTEAFF
TRBJ2-7 | TRBV7-2 | few | NA | TGTGCCAGCGGCCGGGAGGGACAGGGCTACGAGCAGTACTTC | CASGREGQGYEQYF
TRBJ1-1 | TRBV5-1 | many | TRBD1 | TGCGCCAGCAGCCCGGACAGGGGCCTGAACACTGAAGCTTTCTTT | CASSPDRGLNTEAFF
TRBJ1-5 | TRBV20-1 | few | NA | TGCAGTGCTAGAGGGGCCTGGGCCTCAAGTGATCAGCCCCAGCATTTT | CSARGAWASSDQPQHF
TRBJ2-3 | TRBV20-1 | NA | TRBD2 | TGCAGTGCTAGAGGACTAGCGGGAGGGAGGACAGATACGCAGTATTTT | CSARGLAGGRTDTQYF
TRBJ2-3 | TRBV10-3 | NA | NA | TGTGCCATCAGGGTGGAAAGCACAGATACGCAGTATTTT | CAIRVESTDTQYF
TRBJ2-7 | TRBV11-3 | few | NA | TGTGCCAGCAGCTTAGACGGGTCCGACGAGCAGTACTTC | CASSLDGSDEQYF
TRBJ2-1 | TRBV27 | few | TRBD2 | TGTGCCAGCAGTAGCCGGGACTACCCTACCGACAATGAGCAGTTCTTC | CASSSRDYPTDNEQFF
TRBJ2-6 | TRBV12-3/TRBV12-4 | NA | NA | TGTGCCAGCAGTGTAGTAGGTTTTGGGGCCAACGTCCTGACTTTC | CASSVVGFGANVLTF
TRBJ2-1 | TRBV20-1 | NA | TRBD2 | TGCAGTGCTAGAGTCTCATTCGGGACTGGGACTAGCGGGAGTCTGAATGAGCAGTTCTTC | CSARVSFGTGTSGSLNEQFF
TRBJ2-3 | TRBV20-1 | NA | TRBD2 | TGCAGTGCTAGTTCGGGAAGCGGGGGGCACACAGATACGCAGTATTTT | CSASSGSGGHTDTQYF
TRBJ2-1 | TRBV29-1 | NA | NA | TGCAGCGTTGAAGAGGCGGGGACGGTGCTTGAGCAGTTCTTC | CSVEEAGTVLEQFF
TRBJ2-7 | TRBV12-3/TRBV12-4 | many | TRBD1 | TGTGCCAGCAGTAGGGACCGGGACAGCTACGAGCAGTACTTC | CASSRDRDSYEQYF
TRBJ2-1 | TRBV24-1 | NA | TRBD1 | TGTGCCACCAGTGATTTGGTTGGGACAGGGCTTTACAATGAGCAGTTCTTC | CATSDLVGTGLYNEQFF
TRBJ1-1 | TRBV6-5 | few | NA | TGTGCCAGCAGTTACTCGGTGGGCTTAACTGAAGCTTTCTTT | CASSYSVGLTEAFF
TRBJ2-1 | TRBV5-1 | many | NA | TGCGCCAGCAGCTCAGATAACAGGTACTCCTACAATGAGCAGTTCTTC | CASSSDNRYSYNEQFF
TRBJ2-7 | TRBV20-1 | few | NA | TGCAGTGCTGGTCGCGGGGACGAGCAGTACTTC | CSAGRGDEQYF